This T cell receptor beta chain originates from a study of T-cell memory formation after mild COVID-19. Trimming cost V 2 bases and J 6 bases, with 15 bases left between them. The CDR3 consists of 15 residues. Germline V gives CDR1 SGHTS, CDR2 YDEGEE. The study's findings and limits: Shrinking CD4+ clones were chiefly CM and EM; CD8+ ones were chiefly EMRA. The appearance of some responding clones in pre-infection memory suggested that cross-reactive memory joined.

A single record per CDR3 protein comes from TCRdb applying MiXCR to the 5' RACE reads. The table records approximately 250,000 distinct CDR3 sequences, over 15% of them present only once. This clonotype was observed a handful of times. Its target is unknown. The rearrangement links TRBV5-8 to TRBJ2-1; a possible D gene is TRBD2 (7 bases). The receptor comes from a man younger than 35 who had mild COVID-19 (a few samples of this study predate the infection). Cell type and time point are not known. The source material was PBMCs or a T cell subset sorted from them (not recorded which). CDR3 sequence: CASSFLRGGLNEQFF. Written as DNA, the CDR3 is TGTGCCAGCAGCTTCTTGAGGGGGGGCCTCAATGAGCAGTTCTTC. The variable domain in full, with the rest retrieved from reference TRBV5-8 and TRBJ2-1, is EAGVTQSPTHLIKTRGQQATLRCSPISGHTSVYWYQQALGLGLQFLLWYDEGEERNRGNFPPRFSGRQFPNYSSELNVNALELEDSALYLCASSFLRGGLNEQFFGPGTRLTVL.